Listed below are T cell receptor beta chains from one sample, sequenced in a study of blood T cell repertoires in COVID-19. Sequenced by immunoSEQ multiplex PCR; TCRdb stores in-frame clones only, minus some. The sample comprises 130,000 or so clones, about 91% of which are singletons, and about 1.5% rests with the top ten. What was sequenced was peripheral blood. The receptors derive from a woman aged 55 to 70 with acute or convalescent COVID-19. CDR3s include the opening cysteine and the closing phenylalanine or tryptophan. A D gene is named only where the DNA matches it firmly. Some rows mark clone size as missing; the rest say once, few, many or name a class of expanded clone.

TRBD1	TRBJ1-6	-	TRBV11-2	16	TGTGCCAGCAGCTGGGGTGCGGGACAGGGTGGTTCACCCCTCCACTTT	CASSWGAGQGGSPLHF
-	TRBJ1-2	-	TRBV5-1	14	TGCGCCAGCAGCGTACAGGGTGGGAACTATGGCTACACCTTC	CASSVQGGNYGYTF
-	TRBJ1-2	-	TRBV29-1	12	TGCAGCGCTGCATATAGCAACTATGGCTACACCTTC	CSAAYSNYGYTF
-	TRBJ2-7	-	TRBV7-2	13	TGTGCCAGCAGCTCACAAAGGGGTTACGAGCAGTACTTC	CASSSQRGYEQYF
-	TRBJ1-5	once	TRBV19	14	TGTGCCAGTAGTAGGGGGGGCGAATATCAGCCCCAGCATTTT	CASSRGGEYQPQHF
TRBD1	TRBJ2-2	few	TRBV5-4	15	TGTGCCAGCAGCCTGGGGGACAGATTGACCGGGGAGCTGTTTTTT	CASSLGDRLTGELFF
TRBD1	TRBJ2-3	-	TRBV14	17	TGTGCCAGCAGCCGTCCGAGGACAGGGAGTAGTGCAGATACGCAGTATTTT	CASSRPRTGSSADTQYF
-	TRBJ1-3	-	TRBV10-2	16	TGCGCCAGCAGTGAGTCTGAGCCAGGCTCTGGAAACACCATATATTTT	CASSESEPGSGNTIYF
-	TRBJ1-2	-	TRBV2	13	TGTGCCAGCAGTGACCGGGACATTCGTGGCTACACCTTC	CASSDRDIRGYTF
TRBD2	TRBJ2-3	few	TRBV28	20	TGTGCCAGCAGTTTGGAGGGACCCCGAAGGAGCGGGGGGGCAGGAGATACGCAGTATTTT	CASSLEGPRRSGGAGDTQYF
-	TRBJ1-5	-	TRBV6-2/TRBV6-3	14	TGTGCCAGCAGTTACGTGAGGAGCAATCAGCCCCAGCATTTT	CASSYVRSNQPQHF
TRBD1	TRBJ1-5	-	TRBV18	16	TGTGCCAGCTCCCTTGGGACAGGGGCCCTTAATCAGCCCCAGCATTTT	CASSLGTGALNQPQHF
TRBD1	TRBJ2-7	-	TRBV18	13	TGTGCCAGCTCAGGTACCCAGGGGGCCGAGCAGTACTTC	CASSGTQGAEQYF
TRBD1	TRBJ1-2	-	TRBV5-4	16	TGTGCCAGCAGCATGACAGGGGGCTGGTCTAACTATGGCTACACCTTC	CASSMTGGWSNYGYTF
TRBD2	TRBJ2-3	-	TRBV11-3	18	TGTGCCAGCAGCCCTGGGGCCGGAACTAGCGGAGAAGGACATACGCAGTATTTT	CASSPGAGTSGEGHTQYF
TRBD1	TRBJ1-2	-	TRBV6-4	16	TGTGCCAGCAGCCGGGACAGAGGAATACCTAACTATGGCTACACCTTC	CASSRDRGIPNYGYTF
-	TRBJ1-1	-	TRBV6-6	14	TGTGCCAGCAGTTACTTGCGGGAGGGCACTGAAGCTTTCTTT	CASSYLREGTEAFF
TRBD2	TRBJ2-2	-	TRBV3-1/TRBV3-2	14	TGTGCCAGCCTAGCGGGGGTGGAAAACGGGGAGCTGTTTTTT	CASLAGVENGELFF
-	TRBJ2-1	-	TRBV9	13	TGTGCCAGCAGCGACCCTAGGTGGAATGAGCAGTTCTTC	CASSDPRWNEQFF
TRBD1	TRBJ1-5	-	TRBV19	14	TGTGCCAGTAGTAGGGACAGGAGTTATCAGCCCCAGCATTTT	CASSRDRSYQPQHF
-	TRBJ2-7	-	TRBV13	16	TGTGCCAGCAGTTTAGGCGTACAGGGCTCCTTCTACGAGCAGTACTTC	CASSLGVQGSFYEQYF
TRBD2	TRBJ2-2	-	TRBV9	14	TGTGCCAGCAGACTAGCGGGGGACGCCGGGGAGCTGTTTTTT	CASRLAGDAGELFF
TRBD2	TRBJ2-1	-	TRBV20-1	14	TGCAGTGCTAGTTTGACTAGCGGGGCCAATGAGCAGTTCTTC	CSASLTSGANEQFF
TRBD2	TRBJ2-2	-	TRBV6-2/TRBV6-3	17	TGTGCCAGCAGTTGGGAGACTAGCGGTGCGAACACCGGGGAGCTGTTTTTT	CASSWETSGANTGELFF
-	TRBJ1-1	-	TRBV12-3/TRBV12-4	13	TGTGCCAGCTCTCTAGGGAGAAACACTGAAGCTTTCTTT	CASSLGRNTEAFF